These 8 T cell receptor beta chains were all obtained from the same sample, sequenced in a study of blood T cell repertoires in COVID-19. Clones were read by immunoSEQ multiplex PCR, and TCRdb kept only the in-frame ones, dropping some. The sample lists 200,000 to 250,000 clones, about 80% seen once, with approximately 2.5% in the top ten. The material sequenced was peripheral blood. These receptor sequences come from a woman aged 60 to 75 with acute or convalescent COVID-19.

The chain links TRBV7-9 to TRBJ2-7, with a possible D match to TRBD2 (5 bases). Per germline, CDR1 SEHNR and CDR2 FQNEAQ (reference sequence). The CDR3 is 11 residues long. The V end lost 4 bases, the J end lost 6 bases, and 7 bases lay between the germline ends. The CDR3: CASSSSIEQYF. Written as DNA, the CDR3 is TGTGCCAGCAGCTCTAGCATCGAGCAGTACTTC.

The chain couples TRBV27 to TRBJ2-1, with 7 bases aligning to TRBD2. The CDR3 length is 14 residues. With 6 bases clipped from V and 4 bases from J, the junction kept 6 bases outside the gene matches. CDR1 and CDR2 (germline): MNHEY, SMNVEV (reference sequence). The DNA of the CDR3 is TGTGCCAGCAGGATTCCGGGACTATACAATGAGCAGTTCTTC. Translated: CASRIPGLYNEQFF.

CDR3 in DNA: TGTGCCACCAGCCGAGCGGGGGGACGTCCAAGGGTGACGAATGAGCAGTTCTTC. Encoded protein: CATSRAGGRPRVTNEQFF. This sequence joins TRBV15 and TRBJ2-1; 9 bases are shared with TRBD2. The germline gives CDR1 LNHNV, CDR2 YYDKDF (reference sequence). The CDR3 is 18 amino acids. Unmatched junction bases numbered 18, after V lost 5 bases and J lost 7 bases.

As to this clone: This same CDR3 is encoded by further DNA sequences in the sample. Written as DNA, the CDR3 is TGTGCCTGGAGTGCAGGGAATCAGCCCCAGCATTTT. Translating it yields CAWSAGNQPQHF. The chain links TRBV30 to TRBJ1-5; D might be TRBD1 (5 bases). V lost 1 base, J lost 4 bases, and 5 bases lay in between. Looked up from germline, CDR1 is GTSNPN and CDR2 is SVGIG (reference sequence). This CDR3 spans 12 amino acids.

The V and J genes are TRBV24-1 and TRBJ1-5, with 7 nucleotides matching TRBD1. CDR3 length: 16 residues. With V trimmed by 7 bases and J by 4 bases, 12 bases remained unmatched. Looked up from germline, CDR1 is KGHDR and CDR2 is SFDVKD. CDR3 loop: CATSAGGTVNNQPQHF. In DNA, the CDR3 is TGTGCCACCAGCGCTGGAGGGACAGTGAATAATCAGCCCCAGCATTTT.

The chain carries TRBV4-2 and TRBJ2-1; 8 bases align to TRBD2. Germline CDR1 is LGHNA and CDR2 is YNFKEQ. The junction had 6 bases not matched to a gene; V was cut back by 1 base and J by 4 bases. CDR3 size: 16 residues. CDR3 DNA: TGTGCCAGCAGCCAAGTGGGCGGGGGGCTATACAATGAGCAGTTCTTC. It yields the protein CASSQVGGGLYNEQFF.

The chain recombines TRBV5-1 with TRBJ2-2; D possibly corresponds to TRBD1 (6 bases). The CDR3 extends over 15 amino acids. CDR1 SGHRS and CDR2 YFSETQ come from the germline V gene. V shed 3 bases and J shed 0 bases, with 9 bases lying between them. CDR3 in DNA: TGCGCCAGCAGCTGGACAGATTCGAACACCGGGGAGCTGTTTTTT. It translates to CASSWTDSNTGELFF.

The gene calls are TRBV7-7 and TRBJ2-2, with 8 bases that match TRBD2. CDR3 length equals 14 residues. The germline gives CDR1 SSHAT, CDR2 FNYEAQ (reference sequence). V lost 4 bases, J lost 6 bases, and 4 bases stayed unmatched. CDR3 protein: CASSSGLEAGELFF. CDR3 bases: TGTGCCAGCAGCTCGGGACTAGAGGCCGGGGAGCTGTTTTTT.